These 28 T cell receptor beta chains originate from one sample sequenced in a study of identifying expanded T cells in peripheral blood. Profiled with immunoSEQ multiplex PCR; TCRdb holds only in-frame clones, not every one. The top ten hold around 5% of the sample, which has about 100,000 clones, over 70% seen once. The sample was blood. These receptors all stem from a person aged 18 to 75 in good health.

The chain links TRBV6-1 to TRBJ2-7, with unresolved D. The V end was cut by 8 bases, the J end by 3 bases, with 17 bases between. Germline CDR1 and CDR2: MNHNS and SASEGT. This CDR3 region has 14 residues. CDR3 in amino acids: CASCDRSEDYEQYF. CDR3 in DNA: TGTGCCAGCTGCGACCGCTCCGAGGACTACGAGCAGTACTTC.

This clone came up once. The chain uses TRBV4-1 and TRBJ1-1, with 7 bases aligning to TRBD1. The trim removed 2 bases at V and 3 bases at J, leaving 12 bases unmatched. The CDR3 is 17 amino acids. CDR1 is MGHRA and CDR2 is YSYEKL in the germline V gene. The CDR3 region is CASSQPGIQGVDTEAFF. CDR3 DNA sequence: TGCGCCAGCAGCCAACCTGGCATTCAGGGGGTCGACACTGAAGCTTTCTTT.

The chain combines TRBV6-5 with TRBJ1-1; D is unclear. Trimming removed 6 bases from V and 3 bases from J, with 11 bases in between. CDR3 length: 13 residues. Germline CDR1 and CDR2: MNHEY and SVGAGI. CDR3 region: CASSKQLHTEAFF. In DNA, the CDR3 is TGTGCCAGCAGCAAGCAGCTCCACACTGAAGCTTTCTTT.

The chain employs TRBV15 and TRBJ2-1, with D possibly TRBD1 on 5 matching bases. CDR1 is LNHNV, CDR2 YYDKDF, per germline (reference sequence). This CDR3 contains 16 residues. Trimming took off 1 base at V and 8 bases at J, with 18 bases between the two ends. CDR3 coding DNA: TGTGCCACCAGCAGAGGCTTTGGGGCCCCTCGGGATGAGCAGTTCTTC. Protein product: CATSRGFGAPRDEQFF.

The genes are TRBV7-9 and TRBJ1-2; TRBD1 might be the D (5 bases). Per germline, CDR1 SEHNR and CDR2 FQNEAQ (reference sequence). Trimming shortened V by 6 bases and J by 2 bases, and 10 bases separated the two germline ends. CDR3 length equals 13 residues. CDR3 sequence (DNA): TGTGCCAGCAGTCCCGACAGCAACTATGGCTACACCTTC. Its translation is CASSPDSNYGYTF.

The chain joins TRBV6-5 to TRBJ1-1; D gene unclear. Per the germline V gene, CDR1 is MNHEY and CDR2 is SVGAGI. V was cut by 0 bases and J by 5 bases, with 16 bases left in between. This CDR3 region has 16 residues. The CDR3 protein is CASSYSPAPMGTEAFF. The DNA for the CDR3 is TGTGCCAGCAGTTACTCACCGGCTCCAATGGGAACTGAAGCTTTCTTT.

The V and J genes are TRBV6-1 and TRBJ1-5; 9 nucleotides agree with TRBD1. The germline gives CDR1 MNHNS, CDR2 SASEGT. V trimming: 0 bases; J trimming: 6 bases; junction bases outside the gene matches: 6. This CDR3 spans 16 amino acids. CDR3 in amino acids: CASSEADRGYTQPQHF. The CDR3, as DNA: TGTGCCAGCAGTGAAGCGGACAGGGGATATACTCAGCCCCAGCATTTT.

This chain connects TRBV29-1 to TRBJ2-7; the D gene is possibly TRBD2 (6 bases). Per germline, CDR1 SQVTM and CDR2 ANQGSEA. Trimming took off 7 bases at V and 2 bases at J, with 15 bases between the two ends. The CDR3 totals 13 residues. The CDR3 loop is CSAKEGLPYEQYF. In DNA, the CDR3 is TGCAGCGCCAAGGAGGGGTTGCCCTACGAGCAGTACTTC.

The rearrangement uses TRBV5-1 and TRBJ2-3; D remains unclear. This CDR3 region has 14 residues. V lost 3 bases to trimming and J lost 1 base, with 9 bases between them. CDR1 is SGHRS and CDR2 is YFSETQ in the germline V gene. The CDR3 nucleotides read TGCGCCAGCAGCTCATACAGACGCACAGATACGCAGTATTTT. Its translation: CASSSYRRTDTQYF.

V and J are TRBV5-1 and TRBJ2-5; D ambiguous. Trimming removed 0 bases from V and 8 bases from J, with 5 bases in between. Germline CDR1 is SGHRS and CDR2 is YFSETQ. The CDR3 contains 11 residues. CDR3 sequence reads: CASSLEVTQYF. The CDR3, as DNA: TGCGCCAGCAGCTTGGAGGTAACCCAGTACTTC.

Only a few counts were recorded for this clone. The CDR3, as DNA: TGTGCCAGCTCACCGACGGTGCAGGGCGCAGATACGCAGTATTTT. Translation gives CASSPTVQGADTQYF. This chain links TRBV18 with TRBJ2-3; D might be TRBD1 (5 bases). V was shortened by 3 bases and J by 4 bases, with 14 bases between the two germline ends. The CDR3 covers 15 residues. Germline V lookup: CDR1 KGHSH, CDR2 LQKENI.

The V gene is TRBV5-1, the J gene TRBJ2-7, with 12 bases aligning to TRBD2. The CDR3 loop spans 16 amino acids. From germline, CDR1 is SGHRS and CDR2 YFSETQ. J lost 3 bases, V lost 2 bases, and 6 bases had no gene match. CDR3 loop: CASSFSSGGAFYEQYF. Written as DNA, the CDR3 is TGCGCCAGCAGCTTCTCTAGCGGGGGGGCGTTCTACGAGCAGTACTTC.

V gene TRBV6-6 combines with J gene TRBJ2-1; TRBD2 agrees at 7 bases. The V and J ends lost 5 bases and 6 bases, in that order; junction bases with no gene match: 7. This CDR3 contains 14 residues. CDR1 and CDR2 (germline): MNHNY, SVGAGI (reference sequence). The CDR3 spells CASSNRSGGNEQFF. The CDR3 nucleotides are TGTGCCAGCAGTAACAGATCGGGGGGCAATGAGCAGTTCTTC.

The genes are TRBV30 and TRBJ1-4; D remains ambiguous. CDR3 length: 12 residues. Trimming removed 7 bases at V and 12 bases at J, with 18 bases between. The germline V gene has CDR1 GTSNPN and CDR2 SVGIG (reference sequence). CDR3 in amino acids: CAYAPVESELFF. The CDR3 coding sequence is TGTGCCTACGCCCCCGTCGAGTCCGAACTGTTTTTT.

The rearrangement uses TRBV7-2 and TRBJ2-1; D is perhaps TRBD1 (5 bases). V was clipped by 4 bases and J by 0 bases, with 13 bases between them. CDR1 SGHTA and CDR2 FQGNSA come from the germline V gene. The CDR3 has 16 residues. CDR3 coding DNA: TGTGCCAGCAGCTCAGAAGGGGTGGGCTCCTACAATGAGCAGTTCTTC. Amino acids: CASSSEGVGSYNEQFF.

The chain recombines TRBV7-8 with TRBJ1-2; tentative D call: TRBD1 (5 bases). Per the germline V gene, CDR1 is SGHVS and CDR2 is FQNEAQ. This CDR3 region has 14 residues. V lost 5 bases and J lost 4, with 14 bases in between. This chain's CDR3 is CASSPRQSFYGYTF. CDR3 DNA: TGTGCCAGCAGCCCCAGACAGTCCTTCTATGGCTACACCTTC. Full variable domain (remainder filled in from reference TRBV7-8 and TRBJ1-2): GAGVSQSPRYKVAKRGQDVALRCDPISGHVSLFWYQQALGQGPEFLTYFQNEAQLDKSGLPSDRFFAERPEGSVSTLKIQRTQQEDSAVYLCASSPRQSFYGYTFGSGTRLTVV.

The V gene is TRBV5-1, the J gene TRBJ2-7; no reliable D call. The germline V gene has CDR1 SGHRS and CDR2 YFSETQ. Deletions cut 0 bases from V and 2 bases from J, with 12 bases between. This CDR3 is built from 15 residues. CDR3 sequence: CASSLDGHPTYEQYF. In DNA, the CDR3 is TGCGCCAGCAGCTTGGACGGCCATCCTACCTACGAGCAGTACTTC.

CDR3 sequence (DNA): TGTGCCAGCAGCTGGGGTTCTGGAAACACCATATATTTT. Translating gives CASSWGSGNTIYF. This sequence joins TRBV7-2 and TRBJ1-3, with D hard to call. V shed 4 bases and J shed 1 base, with 5 bases lying between them. CDR3 size: 13 residues. Per the germline V gene, CDR1 is SGHTA and CDR2 is FQGNSA.

The chain carries TRBV30 and TRBJ1-2; no firm D call. The length of the CDR3 is 13 residues. The germline V gene has CDR1 GTSNPN and CDR2 SVGIG (reference sequence). The V end was cut by 0 bases, the J end by 2 bases, with 7 bases between. The CDR3 sequence is CAWSVTQNYGYTF. In DNA, the CDR3 is TGTGCCTGGAGTGTAACCCAAAACTATGGCTACACCTTC. Full variable domain (rest looked up from reference TRBV30 and TRBJ1-2): SQTIHQWPATLVQPVGSPLSLECTVEGTSNPNLYWYRQAAGRGLQLLFYSVGIGQISSEVPQNLSASRPQDRQFILSSKKLLLSDSGFYLCAWSVTQNYGYTFGSGTRLTVV.

The chain joins TRBV5-5 to TRBJ1-1; D is perhaps TRBD1 (5 bases). This CDR3 is built from 17 residues. Per germline, CDR1 SGHKS and CDR2 YYEKEE (reference sequence). Deletions cut 1 base from V and 0 bases from J, with 16 bases between. The CDR3 region has the DNA TGTGCCAGCAGCTTGTCGGCAGGGAATCTCCTGAACACTGAAGCTTTCTTT. Residues: CASSLSAGNLLNTEAFF.

This chain links TRBV11-3 with TRBJ2-5; D gene unclear. Germline V gene sequence: CDR1 SGHNT, CDR2 YENEEA. The CDR3 is 13 amino acids. Trimming took 0 bases from V and 6 from J, leaving 8 bases between them. The CDR3 DNA follows: TGTGCCAGCAGCTTAGATCGGCGACAGACCCAGTACTTC. As protein: CASSLDRRQTQYF.

The V call is TRBV4-1, the J call TRBJ1-2, with 7 bases matching TRBD1. Per germline, CDR1 MGHRA and CDR2 YSYEKL. V shed 1 base and J 4 bases; nucleotides not matched to a gene: 12. The CDR3 is 17 residues long. The CDR3, as DNA: TGCGCCAGCAGCCAAGGGGTTGCGGGACAGACCCTCTATGGCTACACCTTC. Its protein product is CASSQGVAGQTLYGYTF.

V is TRBV29-1 and J is TRBJ2-1, with 8 bases lining up with TRBD1. Germline CDR1 and CDR2: SQVTM and ANQGSEA. Unmatched junction bases numbered 6, after V lost 7 bases and J lost 1 base. The CDR3 spans 14 residues. This chain's CDR3 is CSAPNRGSYNEQFF. In DNA form, the CDR3 reads TGCAGCGCGCCAAACAGGGGGTCCTACAATGAGCAGTTCTTC.

V gene TRBV6-1 combines with J gene TRBJ1-1; D may be TRBD1 (5 bases). Per germline, CDR1 MNHNS and CDR2 SASEGT. Trimming shortened V by 7 bases and J by 1 base, and 16 bases separated the two germline ends. The CDR3 loop spans 15 amino acids. The CDR3 bases are TGTGCCAGCAACATAGATAGGGGCAGGAACACTGAAGCTTTCTTT. It encodes CASNIDRGRNTEAFF.

This chain joins TRBV6-6 and TRBJ2-3; a weak D match, TRBD1 (6 bases). Looked up from germline, CDR1 is MNHNY and CDR2 is SVGAGI (reference sequence). CDR3 length: 16 amino acids. V lost 8 bases and J 1 base, leaving 19 bases between the germline ends. The CDR3 protein is CASPTGGRGRTDTQYF. CDR3 in DNA: TGTGCCAGCCCCACAGGAGGCAGGGGACGCACAGATACGCAGTATTTT.

The chain joins TRBV6-5 to TRBJ1-1; no clear D. The germline V and J ends were trimmed by 0 bases and 0 bases, with 8 bases remaining between them. The germline gives CDR1 MNHEY, CDR2 SVGAGI. The CDR3 is 15 residues long. The CDR3 protein is CASSYSGILNTEAFF. The CDR3 nucleotides are TGTGCCAGCAGTTACTCGGGCATCTTGAACACTGAAGCTTTCTTT.

The chain employs TRBV9 and TRBJ1-2; the match to TRBD1 covers 9 bases. CDR3 length: 17 residues. V gave up 2 bases and J gave up 6 bases; unmatched junction bases: 14. CDR1 SGDLS and CDR2 YYNGEE come from the germline V gene. CDR3 in DNA: TGTGCCAGCAGCGTCCAGGACAGGGGATTCCCCTTAAATGGCTACACCTTC. Its translation: CASSVQDRGFPLNGYTF.

Written as DNA, the CDR3 is TGTGCCAGCAGTGAAGCAGGCCAGGGGCAGAACACTGAAGCTTTCTTT. Protein product: CASSEAGQGQNTEAFF. This chain links TRBV6-1 with TRBJ1-1, with a possible D match to TRBD1 (6 bases). The germline V gene encodes CDR1 MNHNS and CDR2 SASEGT. The CDR3 has 16 amino acids. V was shortened by 0 bases and J by 1 base, with 12 bases between the two germline ends.